The rows below give T cell receptor beta chains drawn from one sample of a study of identical twins. One entry per CDR3 protein results from TCRdb running MiXCR on the 5' RACE reads. The sample carries about 340,000 distinct CDR3 sequences, approximately 13% recorded once. The sample was also linked to a second study, of yellow fever vaccine responses in identical twins.

Material for sequencing was CD8+ T cells sorted from blood. All receptors derive from a woman aged 18-29 years in good health. The CDR3 runs from the conserved cysteine through the conserved F or W. The order of the fields is CDR3 DNA, CDR3 protein, J gene, D gene, clone size, V gene. The D gene is left open where the match is weak. Rows may omit the clone size; those that give it use once, few, many or a size class.

CDR3 DNA: TGTGCCAGCAGCGTAGATGGAGATGAGCAGTTCTTC; CDR3 protein: CASSVDGDEQFF; J gene: TRBJ2-1; D gene: NA; clone size: few; V gene: TRBV9
CDR3 DNA: TGTGCCAGCAATGGCGTCACGGGCGGGAGCACAGATACGCAGTATTTT; CDR3 protein: CASNGVTGGSTDTQYF; J gene: TRBJ2-3; D gene: NA; clone size: NA; V gene: TRBV2
CDR3 DNA: TGTGCCAGCAGCCAAGCGAGGTCAGCCCTAGCCAAAAACATTCAGTACTTC; CDR3 protein: CASSQARSALAKNIQYF; J gene: TRBJ2-4; D gene: NA; clone size: few; V gene: TRBV14
CDR3 DNA: TGTGCCAGCAGACCCGGGCCCCAGGCCGGGGAGCTGTTTTTT; CDR3 protein: CASRPGPQAGELFF; J gene: TRBJ2-2; D gene: NA; clone size: many; V gene: TRBV6-1
CDR3 DNA: TGTGCCAGCTCACCATTCAGGGATCTATACGAGCAGTACTTC; CDR3 protein: CASSPFRDLYEQYF; J gene: TRBJ2-7; D gene: NA; clone size: NA; V gene: TRBV18
CDR3 DNA: TGTGCCAGCAGCTCCAACAGGGGGTCTAACACCGGGGAGCTGTTTTTT; CDR3 protein: CASSSNRGSNTGELFF; J gene: TRBJ2-2; D gene: TRBD1; clone size: NA; V gene: TRBV7-8
CDR3 DNA: TGTGCCAGCAGCAAAAAGAAAGGGGGGACCTACTCTGGGGCCAACGTCCTGACTTTC; CDR3 protein: CASSKKKGGTYSGANVLTF; J gene: TRBJ2-6; D gene: NA; clone size: NA; V gene: TRBV21-1
CDR3 DNA: TGTGCCAGCAGCTTATCATCCAGGAGCACAGATACGCAGTATTTT; CDR3 protein: CASSLSSRSTDTQYF; J gene: TRBJ2-3; D gene: NA; clone size: NA; V gene: TRBV11-2
CDR3 DNA: TGTGCCAGCAGCCAAGAGGCCAGTGGAGAGACCCAGTACTTC; CDR3 protein: CASSQEASGETQYF; J gene: TRBJ2-5; D gene: NA; clone size: many; V gene: TRBV4-2
CDR3 DNA: TGTGCTAGTGGTTCTCACCGGACAGGGGGCGCGAGTAAGGATGAGCAGTTCTTC; CDR3 protein: CASGSHRTGGASKDEQFF; J gene: TRBJ2-1; D gene: TRBD1; clone size: few; V gene: TRBV12-5
CDR3 DNA: TGTGCCAGCAGTTTAGCGGGGGGCAAGAATGAGCAGTTCTTC; CDR3 protein: CASSLAGGKNEQFF; J gene: TRBJ2-1; D gene: NA; clone size: many; V gene: TRBV12-3/TRBV12-4
CDR3 DNA: TGTGCCATCAGTTACGGGACAGGGGGCTTGGAGACCCAGTACTTC; CDR3 protein: CAISYGTGGLETQYF; J gene: TRBJ2-5; D gene: TRBD1; clone size: NA; V gene: TRBV10-3
CDR3 DNA: TGTGCCAGCACCTGGGGGGGGGCAGGGTATGGCTACACCTTC; CDR3 protein: CASTWGGAGYGYTF; J gene: TRBJ1-2; D gene: NA; clone size: NA; V gene: TRBV12-3/TRBV12-4
CDR3 DNA: TGTGCCAGCAGTGATTCAGAACAGAAGGCCTACGAGCAGTACTTC; CDR3 protein: CASSDSEQKAYEQYF; J gene: TRBJ2-7; D gene: NA; clone size: NA; V gene: TRBV25-1
CDR3 DNA: TGCGCCAGCAGCTTGGAAGGACGGGGAGATGATACGCAGTATTTT; CDR3 protein: CASSLEGRGDDTQYF; J gene: TRBJ2-3; D gene: NA; clone size: NA; V gene: TRBV5-1
CDR3 DNA: TGTGCCAGCAGGCGGGGGTATAACACTGAAGCTTTCTTT; CDR3 protein: CASRRGYNTEAFF; J gene: TRBJ1-1; D gene: NA; clone size: few; V gene: TRBV6-1
CDR3 DNA: TGTGCCATCAGTGAGCCAATTTACCCGGACAGGGGGAGCACAGATACGCAGTATTTT; CDR3 protein: CAISEPIYPDRGSTDTQYF; J gene: TRBJ2-3; D gene: TRBD1; clone size: many; V gene: TRBV10-3
CDR3 DNA: TGTGCCAGCAGTGAGGTCAGCTACGAGCAGTACTTC; CDR3 protein: CASSEVSYEQYF; J gene: TRBJ2-7; D gene: NA; clone size: NA; V gene: TRBV6-1
CDR3 DNA: TGTGCTAGTGGTTTGCCAGGGGTTGTGGTATCTAGCTCCTACAATGAGCAGTTCTTC; CDR3 protein: CASGLPGVVVSSSYNEQFF; J gene: TRBJ2-1; D gene: NA; clone size: NA; V gene: TRBV12-5
CDR3 DNA: TGCGCCAGCAGCTCCCGACTAGCGGGAGTGGTCTACAATGAGCAGTTCTTC; CDR3 protein: CASSSRLAGVVYNEQFF; J gene: TRBJ2-1; D gene: TRBD2; clone size: many; V gene: TRBV5-1
CDR3 DNA: TGTGCCAGCAGTGCCGGTACTCCCCAGCATTTT; CDR3 protein: CASSAGTPQHF; J gene: TRBJ1-5; D gene: NA; clone size: many; V gene: TRBV12-3/TRBV12-4
CDR3 DNA: TGTGCCAGCAGCTTGAGGGACAGGGTGGAAGAGACCCAGTACTTC; CDR3 protein: CASSLRDRVEETQYF; J gene: TRBJ2-5; D gene: TRBD1; clone size: few; V gene: TRBV5-6
CDR3 DNA: TGTGCCAGCAGTTACTCGATGGGTGCAGAGACCCAGTACTTC; CDR3 protein: CASSYSMGAETQYF; J gene: TRBJ2-5; D gene: NA; clone size: NA; V gene: TRBV6-5
CDR3 DNA: TGCAGTGCCGTACTCAGCCGAACAACTAATGAAAAACTGTTTTTT; CDR3 protein: CSAVLSRTTNEKLFF; J gene: TRBJ1-4; D gene: NA; clone size: many; V gene: TRBV20-1
CDR3 DNA: TGTGCCAGCAGGACAGGGATTTACCCGGATACGCAGTATTTT; CDR3 protein: CASRTGIYPDTQYF; J gene: TRBJ2-3; D gene: TRBD1; clone size: few; V gene: TRBV7-9
CDR3 DNA: TGCGCCAGCAGCCAAGCTCTCAGTGGAGGGGCTGAAGCTTTCTTT; CDR3 protein: CASSQALSGGAEAFF; J gene: TRBJ1-1; D gene: NA; clone size: few; V gene: TRBV4-1
CDR3 DNA: TGCAGTGCTAGGCAAAGATGGGACGGGAGGGGCACAGATACGCAGTATTTT; CDR3 protein: CSARQRWDGRGTDTQYF; J gene: TRBJ2-3; D gene: TRBD2; clone size: NA; V gene: TRBV20-1
CDR3 DNA: TGTGCCAGCAGCTTAGGGTTCGACTATGGCTACACCTTC; CDR3 protein: CASSLGFDYGYTF; J gene: TRBJ1-2; D gene: NA; clone size: NA; V gene: TRBV7-9
CDR3 DNA: TGCGCCAGCAGCCAGGAATACTCTGGGGCCAACGTCCTGACTTTC; CDR3 protein: CASSQEYSGANVLTF; J gene: TRBJ2-6; D gene: NA; clone size: many; V gene: TRBV4-1
CDR3 DNA: TGTGCGGTATGGGGGACCTACAATGAGCAGTTCTTC; CDR3 protein: CAVWGTYNEQFF; J gene: TRBJ2-1; D gene: NA; clone size: NA; V gene: TRBV7-8
CDR3 DNA: TGTGCCAGCAGTTTGGTCAGGCAAGAGACCCAGTACTTC; CDR3 protein: CASSLVRQETQYF; J gene: TRBJ2-5; D gene: NA; clone size: many; V gene: TRBV28
CDR3 DNA: TGTGCCAGCAGCACCCGGACAGGGACGAGCACAGATACGCAGTATTTT; CDR3 protein: CASSTRTGTSTDTQYF; J gene: TRBJ2-3; D gene: TRBD1; clone size: NA; V gene: TRBV28
CDR3 DNA: TGCAGTGCTAGAGATCTGAGACGGGGGCTGGGTCAGCCCCAGCATTTT; CDR3 protein: CSARDLRRGLGQPQHF; J gene: TRBJ1-5; D gene: NA; clone size: many; V gene: TRBV20-1
CDR3 DNA: TGTGCCAGCAGCCCCGGGACTAGCGGGAAGATGCAAGAGACCCAGTACTTC; CDR3 protein: CASSPGTSGKMQETQYF; J gene: TRBJ2-5; D gene: TRBD2; clone size: few; V gene: TRBV7-6
CDR3 DNA: TGTGCCAGCAGTTCCTATCCTAGCGGGAGTGGAGAGCAGTTCTTC; CDR3 protein: CASSSYPSGSGEQFF; J gene: TRBJ2-1; D gene: TRBD2; clone size: NA; V gene: TRBV28
CDR3 DNA: TGTGCCAGCAGCGCGGACGGACATACGCAGTATTTT; CDR3 protein: CASSADGHTQYF; J gene: TRBJ2-3; D gene: NA; clone size: NA; V gene: TRBV9